This T cell receptor beta chain was profiled in a study of OX40 agonist ivuxolimab in advanced cancers. Findings and limits, study-wide: Circulating CD4+ and CD8+ T cells showed clonal expansion by week 6 at 0.1 to 3.0 mg/kg. Some nonresponders also had low normalized T-cell clonal expansion.

Profiled with immunoSEQ multiplex PCR; TCRdb holds only in-frame clones, not every one. The table has tens of thousands of clones, about 87% seen once. A remark on this clone: Its antigen is not identified.

CDR1 and CDR2 (germline): SEHNR, FQNEAQ (reference sequence). Losses at the gene ends were 4 bases for V and 9 bases for J; bases not matched to a gene: 7. The CDR3 loop spans 14 amino acids. The material was CD4+ or CD8+ T cells sorted from blood, obtained in a trial of the OX40 agonist ivuxolimab. The V gene is TRBV7-9, the J gene TRBJ2-7; the match to TRBD1 covers 12 bases. This TCR was sampled from an adult with an advanced solid tumor such as melanoma, head and neck, liver or kidney cancer. The CDR3 nucleotides read TGTGCCAGCAGCTACGGGACAGGGGGCAATGTGCAGTACTTC. Protein sequence: CASSYGTGGNVQYF.